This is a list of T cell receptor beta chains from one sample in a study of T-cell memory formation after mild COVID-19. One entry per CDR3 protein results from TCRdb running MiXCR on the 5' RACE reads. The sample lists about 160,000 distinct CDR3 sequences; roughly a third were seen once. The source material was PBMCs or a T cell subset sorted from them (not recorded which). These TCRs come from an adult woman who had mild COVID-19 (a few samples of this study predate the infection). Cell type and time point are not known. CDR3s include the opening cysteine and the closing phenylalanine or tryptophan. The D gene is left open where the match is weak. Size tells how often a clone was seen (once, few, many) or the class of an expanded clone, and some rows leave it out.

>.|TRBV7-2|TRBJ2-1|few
TGTGCCAGCAGCTTATTTAAGGGTACCTACAATGAGCAGTTCTTC
CASSLFKGTYNEQFF
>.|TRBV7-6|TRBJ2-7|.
TGTGCCAGCAGCTTAGGGGCCAAAGGCTCCTACGAGCAGTACTTC
CASSLGAKGSYEQYF
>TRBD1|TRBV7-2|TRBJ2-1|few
TGTGCCAGCAGCCCCCGGGACAGGAGTTACAATGAGCAGTTCTTC
CASSPRDRSYNEQFF
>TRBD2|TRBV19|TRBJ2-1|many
TGTGCCAGTAAAATCCTAGCGGGGGGGATTGATGAGCAGTTCTTC
CASKILAGGIDEQFF
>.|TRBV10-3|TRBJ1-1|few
TGTGCCATCAGCGCCGATACAGGTGGGGGTTTCTTT
CAISADTGGGFF
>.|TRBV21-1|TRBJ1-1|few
TGTGCCAGCAGCAAAGCCTGGAGGACACCTCACCTGAACACTGAAGCTTTCTTT
CASSKAWRTPHLNTEAFF
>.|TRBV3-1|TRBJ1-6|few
TGTGCCAGCAGCCCAATGGGAGGGAGCTCCTATAATTCACCCCTCCACTTT
CASSPMGGSSYNSPLHF
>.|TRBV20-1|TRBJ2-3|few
TGCAGTGCTAGAGTACTGGCTGCAGATACGCAGTATTTT
CSARVLAADTQYF
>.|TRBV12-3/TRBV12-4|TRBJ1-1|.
TGTGCCAGCAGTATGCATACAAGGGTTGAAGCTTTCTTT
CASSMHTRVEAFF
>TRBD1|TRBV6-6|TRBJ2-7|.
TGTGCCAGCAGTTACGAATCCCGGGACAGGGTGTACGAGCAGTACTTC
CASSYESRDRVYEQYF
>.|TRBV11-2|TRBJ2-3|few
TGTGCCAGCAGCTTAGGGCGGGCACTAAGATACACAGATACGCAGTATTTT
CASSLGRALRYTDTQYF
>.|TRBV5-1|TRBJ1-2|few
TGCGCCAGCAGCTTGGAGGGCAGGGGCTTTGGCTACACCTTC
CASSLEGRGFGYTF
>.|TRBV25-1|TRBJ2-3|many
TGTGCCAGCAGTGAATCTAGGGGCACAGATACGCAGTATTTT
CASSESRGTDTQYF
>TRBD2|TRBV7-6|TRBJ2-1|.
TGTGCCAGCAGCCTCCAGGGACTAGCGGTATACAATGAGCAGTTCTTC
CASSLQGLAVYNEQFF
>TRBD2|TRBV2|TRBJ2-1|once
TGTGCCAGCAGACGAGGAGCTAGCGGATACAATGAGCAGTTCTTC
CASRRGASGYNEQFF